The rows below give T cell receptor beta chains drawn from one sample of a study of T cell repertoires in cytomegalovirus infection. Antigens for these TCRs are unknown. TCRdb analysed the reads with MiXCR anew, one entry per CDR3 protein. The table shows roughly 700,000 distinct CDR3 sequences, with around a third occurring only once. The material was cultured PBMCs, obtained from culture after CMV antigen stimulation. These receptors all come from a human donor in good health (CMV status not recorded). Some clones in this sample may be carry-over from other donors' samples. Each CDR3 is given with its conserved first and last residue.

TRBJ1-4,TRBV27,CASSSKGWTGGRSANEKLFF
TRBJ1-4,TRBV7-2,CASSLQGAANEKLFF
TRBJ1-6,TRBV4-1,CASSRQTGGVGNSPLHF
TRBJ1-1,TRBV5-6,CASSVMTTKNTEAFF
TRBJ2-1,TRBV7-8,CASSLRILAGGRDEQFF
TRBJ2-2,TRBV7-6,CASSLSPSGNTGELFF
TRBJ2-7,TRBV3-1,CASSQELGSYLYEQYF
TRBJ2-7,TRBV7-2,CASSLGGPISYEQYF
TRBJ2-1,TRBV7-7,CASSLVFTSLYNEQFF
TRBJ2-4,TRBV2,CASSVYGTGGRQNIQYF
TRBJ2-3,TRBV2,CASSRTSGTLDTQYF
TRBJ1-1,TRBV12-3/TRBV12-4,CASSLWLGGAGTEAFF